A single sample gave rise to the 3 T cell receptor beta chains below, sequenced in a study of T cells in Graves' hyperthyroidism and ophthalmopathy. The source material, RNA transcripts, was used to amplify TCR beta CDR3 regions. The HTBI primer set drove a first-round RT-PCR of the TCR CDR3. MiXCR was run by TCRdb on the multiplex PCR reads, yielding one entry per CDR3 protein. The data hold around 350,000 distinct CDR3 sequences, with around 14% observed a single time. The sequenced material came from blood. Source of these receptors: a woman younger than 30 with Graves' hyperthyroidism that later progressed to Graves' ophthalmopathy.

The sample holds a few counts of this clonotype. This chain links TRBV4-2 with TRBJ2-2; 11 bases map to TRBD2. Unmatched junction bases numbered 9, after V lost 5 bases and J lost 7 bases. The CDR3 consists of 16 residues. Germline values: CDR1 LGHNA, CDR2 YNFKEQ. The CDR3 region has the DNA TGTGCCAGCAGCTCCGAGGTAGCGGGAGGGAACGGGGAGCTGTTTTTT. This sequence encodes CASSSEVAGGNGELFF.

This clonotype was detected ten times or more. This rearrangement joins TRBV27 to TRBJ1-1; D call uncertain. Trimming shortened V by 3 bases and J by 0 bases, and 8 bases separated the two germline ends. Germline CDR1 reads MNHEY; CDR2 reads SMNVEV (reference sequence). The CDR3 has 14 residues. CDR3: CASSFRGMNTEAFF. The CDR3 DNA sequence: TGTGCCAGCAGTTTCCGGGGAATGAACACTGAAGCTTTCTTT.

There are a few counts of this clonotype. The V call is TRBV19, the J call TRBJ2-2; the match to TRBD2 covers 9 bases. This CDR3 comprises 15 residues. With 8 bases clipped from V and 0 bases from J, the junction kept 4 bases outside the gene matches. In germline, CDR1 is LNHDA, CDR2 SQIVND (reference sequence). CDR3 protein: CASRSGGPNTGELFF. The CDR3 nucleotides read TGTGCCAGTCGTAGCGGGGGTCCGAACACCGGGGAGCTGTTTTTT.